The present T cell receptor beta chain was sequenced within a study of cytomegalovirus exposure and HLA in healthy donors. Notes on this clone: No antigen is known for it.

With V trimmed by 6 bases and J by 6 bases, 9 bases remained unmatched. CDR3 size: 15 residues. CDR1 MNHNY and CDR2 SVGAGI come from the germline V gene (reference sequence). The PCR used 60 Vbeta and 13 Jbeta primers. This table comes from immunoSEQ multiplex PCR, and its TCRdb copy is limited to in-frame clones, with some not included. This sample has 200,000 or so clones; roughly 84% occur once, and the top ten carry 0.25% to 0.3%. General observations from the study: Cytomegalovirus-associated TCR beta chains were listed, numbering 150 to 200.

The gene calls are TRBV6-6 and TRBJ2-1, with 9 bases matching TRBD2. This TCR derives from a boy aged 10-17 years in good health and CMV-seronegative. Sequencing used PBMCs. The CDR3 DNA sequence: TGTGCCAGCAGACCGTTAGCGGGAGACCGCAATGAGCAGTTCTTC. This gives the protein CASRPLAGDRNEQFF.